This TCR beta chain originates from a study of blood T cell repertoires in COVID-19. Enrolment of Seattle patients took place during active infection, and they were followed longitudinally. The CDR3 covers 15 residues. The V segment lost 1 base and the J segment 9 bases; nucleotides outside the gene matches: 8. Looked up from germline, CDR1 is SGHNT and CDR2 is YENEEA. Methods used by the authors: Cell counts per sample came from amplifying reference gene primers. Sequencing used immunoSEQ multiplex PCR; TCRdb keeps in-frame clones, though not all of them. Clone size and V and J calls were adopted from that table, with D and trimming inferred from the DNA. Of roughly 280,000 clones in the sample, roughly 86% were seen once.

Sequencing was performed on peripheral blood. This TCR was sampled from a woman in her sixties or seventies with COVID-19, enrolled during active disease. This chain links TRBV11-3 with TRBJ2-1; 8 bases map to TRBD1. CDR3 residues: CASSLATGVFTEQFF. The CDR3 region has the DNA TGTGCCAGCAGCTTAGCGACAGGGGTGTTCACTGAGCAGTTCTTC.